The next 30 T cell receptor beta chains were all read from a single sample in a study of shared clonotypes between healthy human individuals. Produced via immunoSEQ multiplex PCR; TCRdb's table is partial and in-frame only. The sample lists hundreds of thousands of clones, 92% occurring once. Selected positively for CCR7 and CD45RO-negative, naive CD8 cells excluded terminally differentiated effector memory CD45RA+ cells. Sequencing was carried out using naive CD8+ T cells sorted from blood. The receptors shown here come from a man younger than 40 in good health.

The genes are TRBV29-1 and TRBJ2-5; no clear D. The CDR3 sequence is 15 residues long. V was pared by 8 bases and J by 0 bases, with 19 bases between. Germline CDR1 SQVTM, CDR2 ANQGSEA. In nucleotides, the CDR3 is TGCAGCCTTCGGATGGCGGAAGGACACCAAGAGACCCAGTACTTC. Translated, it gives CSLRMAEGHQETQYF.

The chain uses TRBV18 and TRBJ2-3, with D possibly being TRBD2 (6 bases). CDR1 is KGHSH and CDR2 is LQKENI in the germline V gene. There are 16 residues in the CDR3. V lost 1 base, J lost 0 bases, and 11 bases lay in between. CDR3 DNA sequence: TGTGCCAGCTCACCACTGGGCGGGGCCAGCACAGATACGCAGTATTTT. Its protein product is CASSPLGGASTDTQYF.

This chain connects TRBV7-6 to TRBJ2-7; 8 nucleotides agree with TRBD2. The V segment lost 1 base and the J segment 3 bases; nucleotides outside the gene matches: 14. Per germline, CDR1 SGHVS and CDR2 FNYEAQ. CDR3 size: 18 residues. Written as DNA, the CDR3 is TGTGCCAGCAGCTTAGTGACTAGCGATTCCCTCCAATACTACGAGCAGTACTTC. It codes for CASSLVTSDSLQYYEQYF.

The chain employs TRBV27 and TRBJ2-1; no reliable D call. CDR1 and CDR2 from the germline V gene are MNHEY and SMNVEV (reference sequence). The CDR3 runs 16 residues. V lost 2 bases, J lost 2 bases, and 13 bases lay in between. Here the CDR3 DNA reads TGTGCCAGCAGTTTAGTACGTACAGACCCCTACAATGAGCAGTTCTTC. This codes for CASSLVRTDPYNEQFF.

The sample holds one count of this clone. The chain joins TRBV6-5 to TRBJ2-7; tentatively, D is TRBD1 (7 bases). Looked up from germline, CDR1 is MNHEY and CDR2 is SVGAGI. V lost 5 bases and J lost 1, with 12 bases in between. This CDR3 region has 14 residues. Here the CDR3 DNA reads TGTGCCAGCAGTCCAGGGGGGAATTCCTACGAGCAGTACTTC. Translating it yields CASSPGGNSYEQYF.

V and J are TRBV29-1 and TRBJ2-7, with 8 bases aligning to TRBD1. This CDR3 is built from 11 residues. Per the germline V gene, CDR1 is SQVTM and CDR2 is ANQGSEA. After removal of 5 bases from V and 6 bases from J, the junction contained 3 bases not matched to a gene. CDR3 nucleotide sequence: TGCAGCGTTCTTGACAGGGGCGAGCAGTACTTC. Translation: CSVLDRGEQYF.

The chain recombines TRBV7-2 with TRBJ2-7; D is unclear. Germline V gene sequence: CDR1 SGHTA, CDR2 FQGNSA. Trimming removed 3 bases from V and 1 base from J, with 7 bases in between. The CDR3 sequence is 13 residues long. The DNA of the CDR3 is TGTGCCAGCAGCTTTACCCCTTCCTACGAGCAGTACTTC. This gives the protein CASSFTPSYEQYF.

This chain connects TRBV27 to TRBJ2-1; D call uncertain. Trimming pared 7 bases from V and 5 bases from J, leaving 21 bases between. CDR1 and CDR2 from the germline V gene are MNHEY and SMNVEV (reference sequence). The CDR3 is 16 amino acids. As DNA, the CDR3 is TGTGCCAGCACTCCCCATCGGGCCAGCTTGAACAATGAGCAGTTCTTC. Its translation is CASTPHRASLNNEQFF.

V is TRBV18 and J is TRBJ2-1, with 9 bases lining up with TRBD1. The CDR3 contains 14 residues. J lost 4 bases, V lost 5 bases, and 3 bases had no gene match. Germline CDR1 and CDR2: KGHSH and LQKENI. The CDR3: CASSDGTGYNEQFF. For the CDR3, the DNA is TGTGCCAGCTCAGACGGGACAGGGTACAATGAGCAGTTCTTC.

J is TRBJ2-7 and V is TRBV14; D is unresolved. CDR1 and CDR2 (germline): SGHDN, FVKESK. The germline V and J ends were trimmed by 1 base and 2 bases, with 9 bases remaining between them. The CDR3 has 14 amino acids. The CDR3: CASSQVVGTYEQYF. The DNA for the CDR3 is TGTGCCAGCAGCCAAGTCGTCGGAACCTACGAGCAGTACTTC.

The chain recombines TRBV19 with TRBJ2-1, with 12 nucleotides matching TRBD2. Trimming removed 5 bases from V and 7 bases from J; junction bases left unmatched: 9. CDR3 length: 16 amino acids. Germline V gene sequence: CDR1 LNHDA, CDR2 SQIVND (reference sequence). The CDR3 loop reads CASSWTSGTGLNEQFF. The DNA for the CDR3 is TGTGCCAGTAGTTGGACTAGCGGGACCGGATTGAATGAGCAGTTCTTC.

For this clone: This may be a read error, as it is one base from a much larger clone. The sample contains more than one DNA sequence encoding this CDR3. CDR3 DNA: TGTGCCAGCAGTTTCCTAACCTACGAGCAGTACTTC. It encodes CASSFLTYEQYF. The V call is TRBV28, the J call TRBJ2-7, with D uncertain. Germline V gives CDR1 MDHEN, CDR2 SYDVKM. V was trimmed by 3 bases and J by 2 bases, leaving 5 bases between them. The CDR3 covers 12 residues.

This rearrangement joins TRBV11-3 to TRBJ2-1; D is unresolved. V lost 5 bases and J 3 bases, leaving 11 bases between the germline ends. Germline values: CDR1 SGHNT, CDR2 YENEEA. This CDR3 is built from 14 residues. The CDR3 protein is CASSPDAGYNEQFF. CDR3 sequence (DNA): TGTGCCAGCAGCCCCGACGCCGGCTACAATGAGCAGTTCTTC.

The chain uses TRBV7-9 and TRBJ2-2; 8 positions match TRBD1. There are 18 residues in the CDR3. Germline assignment: CDR1 SEHNR and CDR2 FQNEAQ (reference sequence). The J segment lost 6 bases and the V segment lost 2 bases, leaving 14 bases of the junction unmatched. CDR3 nucleotide sequence: TGTGCCAGCAGCTTAACAGGGGGATCTCCGGCGAGGGCCGGGGAGCTGTTTTTT. It codes for CASSLTGGSPARAGELFF. Supplemented by reference TRBV7-9 and TRBJ2-2, the full variable domain reads DTGVSQNPRHKITKRGQNVTFRCDPISEHNRLYWYRQTLGQGPEFLTYFQNEAQLEKSRLLSDRFSAERPKGSFSTLEIQRTEQGDSAMYLCASSLTGGSPARAGELFFGEGSRLTVL.

The genes are TRBV10-3 and TRBJ1-1; D perhaps matches TRBD1 (5 bases). CDR1 is ENHRY and CDR2 is SYGVKD in the germline V gene. CDR3 length: 16 amino acids. V was shortened by 0 bases and J by 2 bases, with 13 bases between the two germline ends. The CDR3 reads CAISESTKQGNTEAFF. Written as DNA, the CDR3 is TGTGCCATCAGTGAGTCGACAAAGCAGGGCAACACTGAAGCTTTCTTT.

V gene TRBV29-1 combines with J gene TRBJ2-3; tentatively, D is TRBD1 (6 bases). V dropped 6 bases and J dropped 4 bases, with 14 bases sitting between them. Germline V gives CDR1 SQVTM, CDR2 ANQGSEA. The CDR3 has 13 amino acids. The CDR3 loop is CSVGGAPADTQYF. The CDR3 coding sequence is TGCAGCGTAGGGGGAGCGCCGGCAGATACGCAGTATTTT.

The chain couples TRBV11-2 to TRBJ2-5, with TRBD2 matching over 7 bases. This CDR3 contains 18 residues. Germline V gene sequence: CDR1 SGHAT, CDR2 FQNNGV. J gave up 5 bases and V 5 bases, and 20 bases lay outside the gene matches. This CDR3 is CASSRSLYAGVRLETQYF. CDR3 bases: TGTGCCAGCAGCCGTTCACTCTACGCGGGAGTGAGGTTGGAGACCCAGTACTTC.

The V gene is TRBV5-6, the J gene TRBJ2-1; D perhaps matches TRBD2 (6 bases). The V end was cut by 2 bases, the J end by 8 bases, with 14 bases between. The CDR3 length is 14 residues. The V gene's germline CDR1 is SGHDT and CDR2 YYEEEE. The CDR3 loop reads CASSFLALSDEQFF. In DNA form, the CDR3 reads TGTGCCAGCAGCTTTCTAGCGCTCTCCGATGAGCAGTTCTTC.

The rearrangement uses TRBV7-8 and TRBJ1-3; the D is unclear. The germline V gene has CDR1 SGHVS and CDR2 FQNEAQ. The length of the CDR3 is 12 residues. Between the trimmed V and J ends, which lost 5 bases and 4 bases, there was a span of 6 bases. Here the CDR3 reads CASSTRGNTIYF. Here the CDR3 DNA reads TGTGCCAGCAGCACCCGAGGAAACACCATATATTTT.

The sample holds a few counts of this clone. Other DNA variants within this sample encode the same CDR3. The chain joins TRBV7-9 to TRBJ2-7; no clear D. This CDR3 spans 12 amino acids. V lost 1 base to trimming and J lost 5 bases, with 6 bases between them. In germline, CDR1 is SEHNR, CDR2 FQNEAQ (reference sequence). The CDR3 DNA sequence: TGTGCCAGCAGCTTAGTCGGGCACGAGCAGTACTTC. Amino acid sequence: CASSLVGHEQYF.

The chain is built from TRBV29-1 and TRBJ2-3; 10 bases match TRBD2. The CDR3 contains 14 residues. Germline V gives CDR1 SQVTM, CDR2 ANQGSEA. Unmatched junction bases numbered 4, after V lost 2 bases and J lost 5 bases. CDR3 nucleotides: TGCAGCGTTGAACTAGCGGGAGCAGGAGATACGCAGTATTTT. Protein: CSVELAGAGDTQYF.

The CDR3 DNA sequence: TGTGCCAGCAGTCCCGGGACAGGGCCAGAGACCCAGTACTTC. Its translation: CASSPGTGPETQYF. The rearrangement joins TRBV27 to TRBJ2-5, with 9 bases that match TRBD1. The CDR3 length is 14 residues. Trimming removed 5 bases from V and 4 bases from J; junction bases left unmatched: 5. The germline gives CDR1 MNHEY, CDR2 SMNVEV (reference sequence).

The J gene is TRBJ2-4, the V gene TRBV27; maybe TRBD2 (6 bases). The CDR3 consists of 16 residues. V lost 2 bases and J lost 3, with 14 bases in between. Germline V gives CDR1 MNHEY, CDR2 SMNVEV (reference sequence). The DNA of the CDR3 is TGTGCCAGCAGTTTAATTTGGGGGGAGGTCAAAAACATTCAGTACTTC. It is translated as CASSLIWGEVKNIQYF.

The genes are TRBV7-9 and TRBJ2-2; D remains ambiguous. CDR1 and CDR2 (germline): SEHNR, FQNEAQ (reference sequence). V gave up 1 base and J gave up 1 base, with 4 bases separating them. The length of the CDR3 is 14 residues. This CDR3 is CASSLDGNTGELFF. CDR3 bases: TGTGCCAGCAGCTTAGATGGGAACACCGGGGAGCTGTTTTTT.

The chain couples TRBV4-1 to TRBJ2-6, with 7 bases lining up with TRBD1. J was trimmed by 1 base and V by 3 bases; bases with no gene match: 3. The CDR3 length is 16 residues. The V gene's germline CDR1 is MGHRA and CDR2 YSYEKL. CDR3 in amino acids: CASSQETGSGANVLTF. The CDR3 DNA reads TGCGCCAGCAGCCAGGAGACAGGGTCTGGGGCCAACGTCCTGACTTTC.

This rearrangement joins TRBV2 to TRBJ2-7; possible D gene TRBD1, 6 bases. Between the trimmed V and J ends, which lost 6 bases and 9 bases, there was a span of 21 bases. CDR1 SNHLY and CDR2 FYNNEI come from the germline V gene. This CDR3 spans 14 amino acids. As DNA, the CDR3 is TGTGCCAGCAGGTGGACAGCCTTTCTACGAGTGCAGTACTTC. The encoded protein is CASRWTAFLRVQYF. Looking up the rest from reference TRBV2 and TRBJ2-7 gives the full variable domain: EPEVTQTPSHQVTQMGQEVILRCVPISNHLYFYWYRQILGQKVEFLVSFYNNEISEKSEIFDDQFSVERPDGSNFTLKIRSTKLEDSAMYFCASRWTAFLRVQYFGPGTRLTVT.

The chain couples TRBV30 to TRBJ2-5; D could derive from TRBD1 or TRBD2 (5 bases each). Germline CDR1 GTSNPN, CDR2 SVGIG (reference sequence). The CDR3 contains 14 residues. Trimming removed 5 bases at V and 0 bases at J, with 13 bases between. The CDR3 DNA reads TGTGCCTGGGGGGGTTTAGGACACCAAGAGACCCAGTACTTC. It is translated as CAWGGLGHQETQYF.

V and J are TRBV19 and TRBJ1-5, with 9 bases lining up with TRBD1. CDR1 is LNHDA and CDR2 is SQIVND in the germline V gene (reference sequence). The CDR3 consists of 14 residues. J gave up 7 bases and V 4 bases, and 5 bases lay outside the gene matches. The DNA of the CDR3 is TGTGCCAGTAGTAGGACAGGGGTAGGCCAGCCCCAGCATTTT. Translated: CASSRTGVGQPQHF.

The chain joins TRBV2 to TRBJ2-2; 7 bases are shared with TRBD1. Trimming at V came to 2 bases and at J to 1 base, leaving 1 base not matched to a gene. This CDR3 has 15 residues. The germline V gene encodes CDR1 SNHLY and CDR2 FYNNEI. The CDR3 region is CASSERTGNTGELFF. CDR3 sequence (DNA): TGTGCCAGCAGTGAAAGGACAGGGAACACCGGGGAGCTGTTTTTT.

The chain is built from TRBV2 and TRBJ2-1, with 7 bases identical to TRBD2. The germline gives CDR1 SNHLY, CDR2 FYNNEI. V dropped 8 bases and J dropped 12; count of bases not matched to a gene: 4. The CDR3 spans 10 residues. The CDR3, as DNA: TGTGCCAGCCTGGAGCGGGGGCAGTTCTTC. It codes for CASLERGQFF.